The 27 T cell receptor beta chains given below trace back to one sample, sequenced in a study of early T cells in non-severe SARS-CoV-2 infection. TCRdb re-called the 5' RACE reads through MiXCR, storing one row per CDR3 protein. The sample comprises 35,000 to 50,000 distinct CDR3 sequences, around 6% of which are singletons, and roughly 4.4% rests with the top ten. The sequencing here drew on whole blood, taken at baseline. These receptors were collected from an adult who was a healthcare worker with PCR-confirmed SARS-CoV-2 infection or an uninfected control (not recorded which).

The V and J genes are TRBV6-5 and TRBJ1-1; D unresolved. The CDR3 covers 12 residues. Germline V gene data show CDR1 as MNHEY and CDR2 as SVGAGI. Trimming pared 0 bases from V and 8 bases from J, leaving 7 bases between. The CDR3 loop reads CASSYSGREAFF. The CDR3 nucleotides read TGTGCCAGCAGTTACTCGGGAAGGGAAGCTTTCTTT.

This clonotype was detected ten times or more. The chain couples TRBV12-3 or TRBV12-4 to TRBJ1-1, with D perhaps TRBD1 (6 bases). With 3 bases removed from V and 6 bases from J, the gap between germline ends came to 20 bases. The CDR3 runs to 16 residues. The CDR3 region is CASSFPRRGRGAEAFF. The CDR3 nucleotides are TGTGCCAGCAGTTTCCCCCGGCGGGGTAGGGGGGCTGAAGCTTTCTTT.

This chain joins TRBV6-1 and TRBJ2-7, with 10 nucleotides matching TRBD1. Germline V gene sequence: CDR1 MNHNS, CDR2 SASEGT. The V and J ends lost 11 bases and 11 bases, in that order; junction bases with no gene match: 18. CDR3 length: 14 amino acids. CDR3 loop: CASRPGTGVLWKYF. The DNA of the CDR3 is TGTGCCTCCCGACCCGGGACAGGGGTATTATGGAAGTACTTC.

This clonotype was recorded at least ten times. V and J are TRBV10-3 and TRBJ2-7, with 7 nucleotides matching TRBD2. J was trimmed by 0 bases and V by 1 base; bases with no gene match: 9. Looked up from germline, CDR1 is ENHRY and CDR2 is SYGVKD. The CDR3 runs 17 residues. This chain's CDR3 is CAISEYSGAGRSYEQYF. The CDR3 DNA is TGTGCCATCAGTGAGTATAGCGGAGCGGGACGCTCCTACGAGCAGTACTTC.

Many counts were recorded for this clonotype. The CDR3 here is CASSAGISIGNTIYF. The DNA of the CDR3 is TGTGCCAGCAGCGCTGGGATCTCGATCGGAAACACCATATATTTT. This chain links TRBV9 with TRBJ1-3; D gene uncertain. The CDR3 runs to 15 residues. Trimming removed 3 bases from V and 4 bases from J, with 14 bases in between. Germline V lookup: CDR1 SGDLS, CDR2 YYNGEE. The variable domain in full, completed from reference TRBV9 and TRBJ1-3, reads DSGVTQTPKHLITATGQRVTLRCSPRSGDLSVYWYQQSLDQGLQFLIQYYNGEERAKGNILERFSAQQFPDLHSELNLSSLELGDSALYFCASSAGISIGNTIYFGEGSWLTVV.

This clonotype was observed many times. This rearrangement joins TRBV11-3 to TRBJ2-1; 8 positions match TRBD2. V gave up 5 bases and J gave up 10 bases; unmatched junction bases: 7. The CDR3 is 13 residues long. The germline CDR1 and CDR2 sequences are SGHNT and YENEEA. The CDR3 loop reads CASSARTSREQFF. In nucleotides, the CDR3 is TGTGCCAGCAGCGCCCGGACTAGCCGAGAGCAGTTCTTC. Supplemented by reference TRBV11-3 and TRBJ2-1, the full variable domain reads EAGVVQSPRYKIIEKKQPVAFWCNPISGHNTLYWYLQNLGQGPELLIRYENEEAVDDSQLPKDRFSAERLKGVDSTLKIQPAELGDSAVYLCASSARTSREQFFGPGTRLTVL.

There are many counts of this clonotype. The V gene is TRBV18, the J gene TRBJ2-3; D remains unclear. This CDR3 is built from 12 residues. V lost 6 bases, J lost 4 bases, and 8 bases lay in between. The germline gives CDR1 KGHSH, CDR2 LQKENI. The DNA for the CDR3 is TGTGCCAGCTCCATAAAGTCAGATACGCAGTATTTT. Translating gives CASSIKSDTQYF.

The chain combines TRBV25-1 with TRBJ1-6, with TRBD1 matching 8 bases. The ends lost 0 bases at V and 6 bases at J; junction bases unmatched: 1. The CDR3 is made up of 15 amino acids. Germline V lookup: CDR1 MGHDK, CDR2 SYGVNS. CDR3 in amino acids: CASSEYDRGNSPLHF. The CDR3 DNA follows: TGTGCCAGCAGTGAATATGACAGGGGTAATTCACCCCTCCACTTT. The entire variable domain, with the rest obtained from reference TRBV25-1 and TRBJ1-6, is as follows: EADIYQTPRYLVIGTGKKITLECSQTMGHDKMYWYQQDPGMELHLIHYSYGVNSTEKGDLSSESTVSRIRTEHFPLTLESARPSHTSQYLCASSEYDRGNSPLHFGNGTRLTVT.

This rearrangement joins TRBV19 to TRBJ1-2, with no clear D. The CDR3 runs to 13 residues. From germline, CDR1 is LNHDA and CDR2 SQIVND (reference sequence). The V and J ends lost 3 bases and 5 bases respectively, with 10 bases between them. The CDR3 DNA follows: TGTGCCAGTAGTATCTCAAGAGCATATGGCTACACCTTC. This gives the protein CASSISRAYGYTF.

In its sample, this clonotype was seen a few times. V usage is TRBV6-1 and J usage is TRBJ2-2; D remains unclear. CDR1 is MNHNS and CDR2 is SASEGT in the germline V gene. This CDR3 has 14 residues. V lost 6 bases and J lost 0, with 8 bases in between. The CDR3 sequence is CASRSSPNTGELFF. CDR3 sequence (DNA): TGTGCCAGCAGGTCCAGTCCGAACACCGGGGAGCTGTTTTTT.

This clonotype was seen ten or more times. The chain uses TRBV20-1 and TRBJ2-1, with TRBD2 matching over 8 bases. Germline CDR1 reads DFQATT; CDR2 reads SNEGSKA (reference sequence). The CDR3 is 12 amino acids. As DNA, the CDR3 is TGCACCACCCGACTAGCGTCACTGGAGCAGTTCTTC. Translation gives CTTRLASLEQFF.

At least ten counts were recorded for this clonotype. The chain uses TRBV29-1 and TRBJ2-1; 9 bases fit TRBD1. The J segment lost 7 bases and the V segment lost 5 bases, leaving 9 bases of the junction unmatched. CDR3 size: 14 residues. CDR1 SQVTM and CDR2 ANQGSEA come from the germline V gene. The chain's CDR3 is CSVSSGQGRNEQFF. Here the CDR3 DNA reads TGCAGCGTTAGTTCGGGACAGGGTAGGAATGAGCAGTTCTTC.

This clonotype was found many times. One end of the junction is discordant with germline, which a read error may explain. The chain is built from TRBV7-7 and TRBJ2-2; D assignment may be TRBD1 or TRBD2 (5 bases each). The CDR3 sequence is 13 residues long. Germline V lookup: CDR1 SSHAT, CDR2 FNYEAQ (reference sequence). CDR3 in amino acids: CASSLRGVGELFF. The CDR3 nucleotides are TGTGCTAGCAGCTTAAGAGGGGTTGGGGAGCTGTTTTTT.

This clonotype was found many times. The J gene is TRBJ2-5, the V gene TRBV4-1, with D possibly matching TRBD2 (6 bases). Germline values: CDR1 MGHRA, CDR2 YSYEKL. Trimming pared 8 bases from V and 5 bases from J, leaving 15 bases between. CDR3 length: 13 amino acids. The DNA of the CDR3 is TGCGCCAGCTCGAAGCCGGGGGAGGAGACCCAGTACTTC. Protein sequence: CASSKPGEETQYF.

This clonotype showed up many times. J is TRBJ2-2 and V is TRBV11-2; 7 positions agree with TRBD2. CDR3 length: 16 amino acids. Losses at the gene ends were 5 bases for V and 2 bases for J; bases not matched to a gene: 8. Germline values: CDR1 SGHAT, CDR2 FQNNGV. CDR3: CASSPSWDYNTGELFF. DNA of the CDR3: TGTGCCAGCAGCCCAAGTTGGGACTACAACACCGGGGAGCTGTTTTTT.

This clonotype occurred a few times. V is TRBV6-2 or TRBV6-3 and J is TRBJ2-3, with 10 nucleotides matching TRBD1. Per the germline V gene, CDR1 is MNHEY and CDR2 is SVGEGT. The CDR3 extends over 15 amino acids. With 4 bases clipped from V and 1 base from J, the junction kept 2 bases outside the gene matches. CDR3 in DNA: TGTGCCAGCAGTTGGGGGACAGGGGGCACAGATACGCAGTATTTT. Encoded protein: CASSWGTGGTDTQYF.

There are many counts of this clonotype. The CDR3 protein is CASSQDRTTTSGSSQYF. CDR3 coding DNA: TGTGCCAGCAGCCAAGATCGAACAACCACTTCTGGGTCGTCCCAGTACTTC. The V gene is TRBV4-2, the J gene TRBJ2-5; no reliable D call. The CDR3 length is 17 residues. V lost 0 bases and J 9 bases, leaving 23 bases between the germline ends. From germline, CDR1 is LGHNA and CDR2 YNFKEQ.

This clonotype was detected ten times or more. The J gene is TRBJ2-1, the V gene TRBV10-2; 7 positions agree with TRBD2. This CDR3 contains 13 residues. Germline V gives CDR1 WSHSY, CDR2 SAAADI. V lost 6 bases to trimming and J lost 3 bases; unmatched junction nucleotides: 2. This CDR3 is CASRRDYYNEQFF. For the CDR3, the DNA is TGCGCCAGCAGGCGGGACTACTACAATGAGCAGTTCTTC.

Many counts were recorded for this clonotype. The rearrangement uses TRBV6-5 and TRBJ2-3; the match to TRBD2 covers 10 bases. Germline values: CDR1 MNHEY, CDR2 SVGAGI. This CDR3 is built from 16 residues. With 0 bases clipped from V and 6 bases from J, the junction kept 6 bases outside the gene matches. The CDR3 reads CASSYSPSGRSDTQYF. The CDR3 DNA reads TGTGCCAGCAGTTACTCCCCTAGCGGGAGATCGGATACGCAGTATTTT.

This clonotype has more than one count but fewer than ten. CDR3 residues: CASERDYEQYF. DNA of the CDR3: TGTGCCAGCGAGAGAGACTACGAGCAGTACTTC. The gene calls are TRBV2 and TRBJ2-7; D remains ambiguous. The CDR3 sequence is 11 residues long. Per the germline V gene, CDR1 is SNHLY and CDR2 is FYNNEI. V lost 8 bases to trimming and J lost 3 bases, with 8 bases between them.

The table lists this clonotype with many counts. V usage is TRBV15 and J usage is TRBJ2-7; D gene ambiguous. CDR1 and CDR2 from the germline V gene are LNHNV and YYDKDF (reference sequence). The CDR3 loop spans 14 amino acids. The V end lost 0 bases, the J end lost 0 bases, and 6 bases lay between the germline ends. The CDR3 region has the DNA TGTGCCACCAGCAGAGAACATTCCTCCTACGAGCAGTACTTC. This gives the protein CATSREHSSYEQYF.

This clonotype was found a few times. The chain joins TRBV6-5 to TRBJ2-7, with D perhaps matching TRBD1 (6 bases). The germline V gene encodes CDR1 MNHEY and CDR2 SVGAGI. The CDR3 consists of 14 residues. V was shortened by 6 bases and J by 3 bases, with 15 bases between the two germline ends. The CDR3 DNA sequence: TGTGCCAGCAGGATAACAGGGACCTACTACGAGCAGTACTTC. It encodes CASRITGTYYEQYF.

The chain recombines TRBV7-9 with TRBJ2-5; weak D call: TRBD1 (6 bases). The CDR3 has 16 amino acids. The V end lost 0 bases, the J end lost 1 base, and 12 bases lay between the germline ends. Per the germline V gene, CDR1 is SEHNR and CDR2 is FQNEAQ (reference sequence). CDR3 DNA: TGTGCCAGCAGCTTAGCGGGGGCAGGGGCCCAAGAGACCCAGTACTTC. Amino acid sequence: CASSLAGAGAQETQYF.

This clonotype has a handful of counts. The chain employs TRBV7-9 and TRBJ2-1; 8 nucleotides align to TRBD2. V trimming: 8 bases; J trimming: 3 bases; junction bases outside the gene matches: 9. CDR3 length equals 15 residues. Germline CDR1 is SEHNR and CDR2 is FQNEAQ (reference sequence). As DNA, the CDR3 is TGTGCCAGCGCCGCGGCGGGGGGCCTCTACAATGAGCAGTTCTTC. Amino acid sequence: CASAAAGGLYNEQFF.

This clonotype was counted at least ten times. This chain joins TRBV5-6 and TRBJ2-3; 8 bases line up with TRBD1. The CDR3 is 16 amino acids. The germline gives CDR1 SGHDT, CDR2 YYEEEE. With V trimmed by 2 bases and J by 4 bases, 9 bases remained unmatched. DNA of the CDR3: TGTGCCAGCAGCTTTAGTCAGGGGGCAGGGTCAGATACGCAGTATTTT. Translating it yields CASSFSQGAGSDTQYF.

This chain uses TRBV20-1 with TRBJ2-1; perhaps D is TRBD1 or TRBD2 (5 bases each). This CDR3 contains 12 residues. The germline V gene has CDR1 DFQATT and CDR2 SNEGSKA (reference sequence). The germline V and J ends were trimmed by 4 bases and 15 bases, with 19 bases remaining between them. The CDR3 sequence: CSAKDSGRLPFF. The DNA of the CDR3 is TGCAGTGCTAAAGACTCGGGACGCCTGCCGTTCTTC.

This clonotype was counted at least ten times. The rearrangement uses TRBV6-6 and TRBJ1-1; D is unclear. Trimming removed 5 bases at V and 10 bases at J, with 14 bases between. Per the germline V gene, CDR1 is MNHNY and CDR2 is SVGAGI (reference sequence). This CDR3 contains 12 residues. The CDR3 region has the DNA TGTGCCAGCAGTGAACAGAGCAAGGGAGCTTTCTTT. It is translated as CASSEQSKGAFF.